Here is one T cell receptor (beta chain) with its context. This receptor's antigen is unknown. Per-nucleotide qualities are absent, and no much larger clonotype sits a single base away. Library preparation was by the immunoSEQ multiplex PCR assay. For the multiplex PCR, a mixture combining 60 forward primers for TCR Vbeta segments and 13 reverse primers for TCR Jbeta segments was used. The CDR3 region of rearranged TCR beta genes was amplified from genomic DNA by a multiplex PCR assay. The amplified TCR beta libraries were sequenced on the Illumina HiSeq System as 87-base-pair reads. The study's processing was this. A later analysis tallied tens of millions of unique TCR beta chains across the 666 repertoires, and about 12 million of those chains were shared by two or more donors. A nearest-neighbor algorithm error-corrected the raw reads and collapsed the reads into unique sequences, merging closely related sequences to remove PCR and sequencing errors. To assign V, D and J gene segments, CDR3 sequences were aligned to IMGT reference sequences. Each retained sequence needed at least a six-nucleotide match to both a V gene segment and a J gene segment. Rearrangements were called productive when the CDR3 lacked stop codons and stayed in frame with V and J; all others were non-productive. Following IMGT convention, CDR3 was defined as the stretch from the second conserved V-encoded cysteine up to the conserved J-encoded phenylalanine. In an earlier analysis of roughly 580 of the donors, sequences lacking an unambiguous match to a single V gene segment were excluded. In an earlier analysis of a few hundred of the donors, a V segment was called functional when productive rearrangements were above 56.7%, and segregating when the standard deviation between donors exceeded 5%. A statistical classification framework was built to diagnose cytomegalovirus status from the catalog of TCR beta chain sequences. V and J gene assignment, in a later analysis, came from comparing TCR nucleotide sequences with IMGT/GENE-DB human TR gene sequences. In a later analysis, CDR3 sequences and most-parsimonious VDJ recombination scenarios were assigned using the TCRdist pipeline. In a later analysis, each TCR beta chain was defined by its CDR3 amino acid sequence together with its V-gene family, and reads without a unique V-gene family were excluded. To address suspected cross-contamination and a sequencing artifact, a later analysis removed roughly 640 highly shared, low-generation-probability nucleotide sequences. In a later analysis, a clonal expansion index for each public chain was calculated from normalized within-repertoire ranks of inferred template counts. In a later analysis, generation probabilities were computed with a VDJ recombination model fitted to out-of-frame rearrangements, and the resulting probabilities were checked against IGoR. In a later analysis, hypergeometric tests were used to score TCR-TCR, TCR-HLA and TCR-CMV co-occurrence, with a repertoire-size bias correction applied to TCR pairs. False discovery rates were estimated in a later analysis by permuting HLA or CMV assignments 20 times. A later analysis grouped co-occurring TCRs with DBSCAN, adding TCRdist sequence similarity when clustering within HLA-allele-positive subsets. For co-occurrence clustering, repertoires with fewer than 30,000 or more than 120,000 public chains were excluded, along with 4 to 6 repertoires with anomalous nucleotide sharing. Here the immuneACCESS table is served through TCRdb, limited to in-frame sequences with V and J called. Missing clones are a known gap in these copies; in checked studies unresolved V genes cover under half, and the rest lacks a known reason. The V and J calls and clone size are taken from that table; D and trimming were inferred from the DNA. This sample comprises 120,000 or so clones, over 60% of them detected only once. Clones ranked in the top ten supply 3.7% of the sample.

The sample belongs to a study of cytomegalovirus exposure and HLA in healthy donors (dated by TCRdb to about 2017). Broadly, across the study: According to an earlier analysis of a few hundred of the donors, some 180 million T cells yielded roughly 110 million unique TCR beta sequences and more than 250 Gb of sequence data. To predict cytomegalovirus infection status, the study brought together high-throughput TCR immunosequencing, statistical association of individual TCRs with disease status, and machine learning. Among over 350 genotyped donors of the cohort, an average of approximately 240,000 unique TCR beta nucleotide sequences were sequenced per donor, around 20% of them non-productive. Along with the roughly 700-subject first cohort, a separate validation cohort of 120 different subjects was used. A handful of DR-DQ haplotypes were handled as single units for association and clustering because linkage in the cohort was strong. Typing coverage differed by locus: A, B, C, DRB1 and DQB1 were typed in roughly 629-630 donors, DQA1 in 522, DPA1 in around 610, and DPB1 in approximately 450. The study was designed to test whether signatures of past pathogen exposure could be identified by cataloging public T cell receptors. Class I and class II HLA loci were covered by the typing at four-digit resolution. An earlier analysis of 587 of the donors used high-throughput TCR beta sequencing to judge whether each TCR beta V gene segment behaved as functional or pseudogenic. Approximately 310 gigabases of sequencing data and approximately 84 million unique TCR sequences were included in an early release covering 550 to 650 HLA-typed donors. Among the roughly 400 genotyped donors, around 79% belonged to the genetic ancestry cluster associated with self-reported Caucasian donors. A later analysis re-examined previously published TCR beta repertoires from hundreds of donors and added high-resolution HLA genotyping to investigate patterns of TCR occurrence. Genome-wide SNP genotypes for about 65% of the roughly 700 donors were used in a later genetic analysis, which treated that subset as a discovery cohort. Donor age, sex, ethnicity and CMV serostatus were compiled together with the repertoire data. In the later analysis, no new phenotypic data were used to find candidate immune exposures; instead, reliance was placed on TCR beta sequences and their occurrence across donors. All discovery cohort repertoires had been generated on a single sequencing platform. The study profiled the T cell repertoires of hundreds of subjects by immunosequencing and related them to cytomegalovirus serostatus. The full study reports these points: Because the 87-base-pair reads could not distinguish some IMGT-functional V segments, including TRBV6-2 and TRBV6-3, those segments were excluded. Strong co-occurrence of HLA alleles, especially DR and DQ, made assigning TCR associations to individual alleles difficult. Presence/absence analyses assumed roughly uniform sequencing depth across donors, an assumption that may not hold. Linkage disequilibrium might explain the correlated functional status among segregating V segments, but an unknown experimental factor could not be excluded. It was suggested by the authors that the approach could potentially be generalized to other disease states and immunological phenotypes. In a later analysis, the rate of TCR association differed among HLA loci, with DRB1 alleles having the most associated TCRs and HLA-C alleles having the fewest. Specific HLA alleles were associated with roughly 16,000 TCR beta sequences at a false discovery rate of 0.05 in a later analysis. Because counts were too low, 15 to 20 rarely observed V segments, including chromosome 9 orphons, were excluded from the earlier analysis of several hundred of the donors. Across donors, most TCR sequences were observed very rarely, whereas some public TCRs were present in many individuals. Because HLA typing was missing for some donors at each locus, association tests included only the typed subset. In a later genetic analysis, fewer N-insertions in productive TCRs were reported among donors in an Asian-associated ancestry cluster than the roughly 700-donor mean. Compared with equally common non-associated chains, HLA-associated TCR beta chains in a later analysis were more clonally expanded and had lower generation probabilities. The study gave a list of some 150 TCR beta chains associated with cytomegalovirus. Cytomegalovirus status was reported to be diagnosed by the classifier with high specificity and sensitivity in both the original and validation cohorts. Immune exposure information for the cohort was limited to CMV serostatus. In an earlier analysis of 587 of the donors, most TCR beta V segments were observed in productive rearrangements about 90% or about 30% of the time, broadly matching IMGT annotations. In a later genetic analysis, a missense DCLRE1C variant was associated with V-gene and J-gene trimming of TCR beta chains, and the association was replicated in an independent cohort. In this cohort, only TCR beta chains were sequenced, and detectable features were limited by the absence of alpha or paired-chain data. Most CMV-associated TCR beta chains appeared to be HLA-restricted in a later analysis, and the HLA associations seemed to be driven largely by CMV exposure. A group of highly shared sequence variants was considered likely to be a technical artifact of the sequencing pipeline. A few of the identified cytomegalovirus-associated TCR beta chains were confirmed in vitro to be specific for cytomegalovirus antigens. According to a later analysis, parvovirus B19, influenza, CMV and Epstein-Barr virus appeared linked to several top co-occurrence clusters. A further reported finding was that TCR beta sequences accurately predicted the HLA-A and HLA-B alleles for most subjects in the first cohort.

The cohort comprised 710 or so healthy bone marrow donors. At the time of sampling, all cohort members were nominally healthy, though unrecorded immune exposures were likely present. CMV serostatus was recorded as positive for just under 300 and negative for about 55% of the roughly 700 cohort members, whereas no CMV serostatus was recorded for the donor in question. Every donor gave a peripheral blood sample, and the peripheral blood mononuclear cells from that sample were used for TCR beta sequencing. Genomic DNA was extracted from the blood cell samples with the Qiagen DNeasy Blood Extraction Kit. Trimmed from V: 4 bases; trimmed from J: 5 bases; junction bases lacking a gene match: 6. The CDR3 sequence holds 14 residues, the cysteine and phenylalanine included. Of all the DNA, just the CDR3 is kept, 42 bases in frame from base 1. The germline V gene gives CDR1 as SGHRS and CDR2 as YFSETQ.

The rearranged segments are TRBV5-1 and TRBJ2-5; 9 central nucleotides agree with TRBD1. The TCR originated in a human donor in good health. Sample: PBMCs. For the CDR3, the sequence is CASSLGQGQETQYF. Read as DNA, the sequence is TGCGCCAGCAGCCTCGGACAGGGGCAGGAGACCCAGTACTTC. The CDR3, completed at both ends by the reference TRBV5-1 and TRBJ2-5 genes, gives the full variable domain KAGVTQTPRYLIKTRGQQVTLSCSPISGHRSVSWYQQTPGQGLQFLFEYFSETQRNKGNFPGRFSGRQFSNSRSEMNVSTLELGDSALYLCASSLGQGQETQYFGPGTRLLVL.